This T cell receptor (beta chain) emerged from a study of blood T cell repertoires in COVID-19. The ends were cut back, 4 bases at V and 4 bases at J, with 13 bases in the middle. Germline-derived CDR1 and CDR2 are SGHTA and FQGNSA. The CDR3 runs to 14 residues. Method: immunoSEQ multiplex PCR; TCRdb's copy keeps in-frame clones and lacks some. The sample records around 190,000 clones, around 75% being singletons. This receptor was taken from a woman aged 40 to 50 with COVID-19, enrolled during active disease. The specimen was peripheral blood. The chain couples TRBV7-2 to TRBJ2-5; D perhaps matches TRBD2 (7 bases). CDR3 residues: CASSSGGRRETQYF. The DNA of the CDR3 is TGTGCCAGCAGCTCGGGGGGCCGGCGAGAGACCCAGTACTTC.